Described below is a single T cell receptor beta chain sequence and its context. Per the germline V gene, CDR1 is SGHTS and CDR2 is YDEGEE. The CDR3 has 15 amino acids. With V trimmed by 0 bases and J by 4 bases, 5 bases remained unmatched. The data are from a study of cytomegalovirus exposure and HLA in healthy donors. PCR primers comprised 60 Vbeta and 13 Jbeta primers. Profiled with immunoSEQ multiplex PCR; TCRdb holds only in-frame clones, not every one. The sample lists under 150,000 clones; approximately 80% were seen once. Sequences were obtained from PBMCs. The gene calls are TRBV5-8 and TRBJ1-2; the match to TRBD1 covers 8 bases. This clonotype originated in a female donor in good health and CMV-seropositive. Written as DNA, the CDR3 is TGTGCCAGCAGCTTGGCCCCGGACAGGGTCTATGGCTACACCTTC. This translates into CASSLAPDRVYGYTF.